The 9 T cell receptor beta chains below all came from one sample that was sequenced in a study of T cells in Graves' hyperthyroidism and ophthalmopathy. Researchers amplified the TCR beta CDR3 regions from RNA transcripts. With the HTBI primer set, the TCR CDR3 went through a first round of RT-PCR. TCRdb called the multiplex PCR reads again in MiXCR, with one record for every CDR3 protein. The data contain around 400,000 distinct CDR3 sequences, just under 25% of them seen just once; the ten biggest clones take up around four fifths. The sequenced sample consisted of blood. The receptors were sampled from a man in his fifties with Graves' hyperthyroidism.

This clonotype turned up a few times. The V and J genes are TRBV7-3 and TRBJ2-6, with a possible D match to TRBD2 (6 bases). Germline CDR1 reads SGHTA; CDR2 reads FQGTGA. This CDR3 has 16 residues. Trimming removed 5 bases at V and 1 base at J, with 12 bases between. This chain's CDR3 is CASSPHGGSGANVLTF. CDR3 DNA sequence: TGTGCCAGCAGCCCCCACGGGGGTTCTGGGGCCAACGTCCTGACTTTC.

This sequence joins TRBV6-1 and TRBJ2-2; 7 bases match TRBD2. This CDR3 is 15 amino acids long. J was trimmed by 0 bases and V by 10 bases; bases with no gene match: 8. CDR1 and CDR2 (germline): MNHNS, SASEGT. This CDR3 is CANAGAGPNTGELFF. The CDR3 region has the DNA TGTGCCAACGCCGGAGCGGGGCCGAACACCGGGGAGCTGTTTTTT.

This clonotype was detected many times. The chain employs TRBV20-1 and TRBJ2-7; perhaps D is TRBD1 or TRBD2 (5 bases each). The CDR3 has 13 residues. The V end was cut by 0 bases, the J end by 4 bases, with 10 bases between. Germline-derived CDR1 and CDR2 are DFQATT and SNEGSKA (reference sequence). This CDR3 is CSARDPWGYEQYF. The CDR3 DNA follows: TGCAGTGCTAGAGATCCTTGGGGGTACGAGCAGTACTTC.

This chain links TRBV20-1 with TRBJ1-2, with a possible D match to TRBD1 (6 bases). With 7 bases removed from V and 2 bases from J, the gap between germline ends came to 17 bases. Germline V gene sequence: CDR1 DFQATT, CDR2 SNEGSKA (reference sequence). The CDR3 is 14 residues long. The DNA for the CDR3 is TGCAGTGGCTACTCCGGGACAAAAAACTATGGCTACACCTTC. Its protein product is CSGYSGTKNYGYTF.

This clonotype was detected a few times. V is TRBV5-1 and J is TRBJ2-2; D is uncertain. Germline CDR1 and CDR2: SGHRS and YFSETQ. V lost 2 bases and J 6 bases, leaving 2 bases between the germline ends. This CDR3 region has 11 residues. The CDR3 DNA reads TGCGCCAGCAGCTTTCCCGGGGAGCTGTTTTTT. It codes for CASSFPGELFF.

J is TRBJ2-7 and V is TRBV3-1, with 8 positions matching TRBD2. V gave up 0 bases and J gave up 3 bases; unmatched junction bases: 13. This CDR3 has 18 residues. Germline-derived CDR1 and CDR2 are LGHDT and YNNKEL (reference sequence). CDR3 in DNA: TGTGCCAGCAGCCAAGAGGGTACTAGCGGAAAAGCCTTCTACGAGCAGTACTTC. This sequence encodes CASSQEGTSGKAFYEQYF.

As regards this clonotype: Possible read error: a much larger clone is one base away. The rearrangement links TRBV6-2 or TRBV6-3 to TRBJ2-1, with 8 bases matching TRBD1. V lost 8 bases to trimming and J lost 10 bases; unmatched junction nucleotides: 10. The CDR3 covers 13 residues. Germline V gene lookup returns CDR1 MNHEY and CDR2 SVGEGT. The CDR3 region has the DNA TGTGCCAGCGGACGAGGACAGGGTTCAGAGCAGTTCTTC. This sequence encodes CASGRGQGSEQFF.

This chain links TRBV3-1 with TRBJ2-2; 10 bases agree with TRBD2. Trimming at V came to 4 bases and at J to 4 bases, leaving 3 bases not matched to a gene. Germline CDR1 reads LGHDT; CDR2 reads YNNKEL (reference sequence). This CDR3 has 15 amino acids. For the CDR3, the DNA is TGTGCCAGCAGCCTCCGGACTAGCGGCACCGGGGAGCTGTTTTTT. This gives the protein CASSLRTSGTGELFF.

The chain has TRBV30 and TRBJ1-2, with D possibly being TRBD1 (6 bases). V lost 7 bases, J lost 2 bases, and 11 bases lay in between. This CDR3 is 12 amino acids long. Germline CDR1 is GTSNPN and CDR2 is SVGIG (reference sequence). This CDR3 reads CASSQGNYGYTF. CDR3 coding DNA: TGTGCCTCGAGCCAGGGGAACTATGGCTACACCTTC.